A selection of T cell receptor beta chains follows, all from one sample in a study of Tregs in tolerant kidney transplant recipients. Method: immunoSEQ multiplex PCR; TCRdb's copy keeps in-frame clones and lacks some. This sample carries some 250,000 clones, approximately 84% of them seen once, and the ten largest clones take about 0.68%. The specimen was CD4+ T cells from blood. Source of these receptors: a human donor in good health. CDR3s include the opening cysteine and the closing phenylalanine or tryptophan. D genes are given only for firm matches. The size entry is marked missing in some rows and otherwise reads once, few, many or a size class.

j_gene,v_gene,d_gene,abundance,CDR3nt,CDR3aa
TRBJ2-1,TRBV25-1,.,.,TGTGCCAGCAGTAACCTAGCGTCTCGCTCCTACAATGAGCAGTTCTTC,CASSNLASRSYNEQFF
TRBJ2-1,TRBV5-1,.,.,TGCGCCAGCAGCTTGTTGGGCAGGTCCAGCTCCTACAATGAGCAGTTCTTC,CASSLLGRSSSYNEQFF
TRBJ1-2,TRBV25-1,.,.,TGTGCCAGCAGTGGCAGGGACTATGGCTACACCTTC,CASSGRDYGYTF
TRBJ2-7,TRBV5-5,TRBD2,.,TGTGCCAGCAGCAACCTCGTGGCTAGCGGGAGCGAGCAGTACTTC,CASSNLVASGSEQYF
TRBJ1-4,TRBV19,.,.,TGTGCCAGTAGTTGGGGGTTTGGGACTAATGAAAAACTGTTTTTT,CASSWGFGTNEKLFF
TRBJ2-3,TRBV11-2,TRBD1,.,TGTGCCAGCAGTCTTGGGGACAGGGGGCGAGGATACACAGATACGCAGTATTTT,CASSLGDRGRGYTDTQYF
TRBJ1-1,TRBV5-5,.,few,TGTGCCAGCAGCTTGGATGCGAACACTGAAGCTTTCTTT,CASSLDANTEAFF
TRBJ2-2,TRBV6-1,.,.,TGTGCCAGCAGCCTACAGGGGGGGGCCGGGGAGCTGTTTTTT,CASSLQGGAGELFF
TRBJ2-3,TRBV6-5,.,.,TGTGCCAGCAGTTACCTGAGCGGAGCGAACCCGCAGTATTTT,CASSYLSGANPQYF
TRBJ2-1,TRBV4-2,.,.,TGTGCCAGCAGCCAAGAAGTGGGGTACAATGGGCAGTTCTTC,CASSQEVGYNGQFF